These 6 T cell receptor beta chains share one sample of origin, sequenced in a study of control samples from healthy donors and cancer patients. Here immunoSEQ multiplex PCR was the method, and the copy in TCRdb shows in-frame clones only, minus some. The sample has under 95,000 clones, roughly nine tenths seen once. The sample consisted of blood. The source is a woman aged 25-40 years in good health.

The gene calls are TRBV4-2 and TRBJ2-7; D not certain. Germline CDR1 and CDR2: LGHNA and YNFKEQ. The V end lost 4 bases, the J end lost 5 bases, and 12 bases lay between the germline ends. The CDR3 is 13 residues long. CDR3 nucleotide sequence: TGTGCCAGCAGCCGAGAAGTGTCCGACGAGCAGTACTTC. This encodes CASSREVSDEQYF.

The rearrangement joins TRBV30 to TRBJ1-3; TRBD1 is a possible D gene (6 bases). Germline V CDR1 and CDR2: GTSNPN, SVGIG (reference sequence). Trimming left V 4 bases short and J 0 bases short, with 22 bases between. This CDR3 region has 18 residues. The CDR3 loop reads CAWIKRTGTFASGNTIYF. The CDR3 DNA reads TGTGCCTGGATAAAGAGAACAGGGACTTTCGCCTCTGGAAACACCATATATTTT.

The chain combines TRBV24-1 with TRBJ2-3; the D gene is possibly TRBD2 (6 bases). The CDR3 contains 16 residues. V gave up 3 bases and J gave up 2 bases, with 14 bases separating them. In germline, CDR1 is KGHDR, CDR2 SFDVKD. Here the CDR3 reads CATSDLAGSYTDTQYF. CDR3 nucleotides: TGTGCCACCAGTGATCTCGCGGGGTCGTACACAGATACGCAGTATTTT.

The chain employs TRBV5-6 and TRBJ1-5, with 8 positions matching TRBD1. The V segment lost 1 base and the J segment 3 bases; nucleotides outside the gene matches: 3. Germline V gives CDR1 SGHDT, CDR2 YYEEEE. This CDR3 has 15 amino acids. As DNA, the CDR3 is TGTGCCAGCAGCTTGTGGACAGGGACCAATCAGCCCCAGCATTTT. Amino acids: CASSLWTGTNQPQHF. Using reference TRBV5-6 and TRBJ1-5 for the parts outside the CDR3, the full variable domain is DAGVTQSPTHLIKTRGQQVTLRCSPKSGHDTVSWYQQALGQGPQFIFQYYEEEERQRGNFPDRFSGHQFPNYSSELNVNALLLGDSALYLCASSLWTGTNQPQHFGDGTRLSIL.

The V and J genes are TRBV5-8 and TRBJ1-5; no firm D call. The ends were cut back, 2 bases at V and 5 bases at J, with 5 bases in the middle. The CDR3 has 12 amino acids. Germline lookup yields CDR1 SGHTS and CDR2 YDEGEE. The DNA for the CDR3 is TGTGCCAGCAGCTTTTATGATCAGCCCCAGCATTTT. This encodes CASSFYDQPQHF.

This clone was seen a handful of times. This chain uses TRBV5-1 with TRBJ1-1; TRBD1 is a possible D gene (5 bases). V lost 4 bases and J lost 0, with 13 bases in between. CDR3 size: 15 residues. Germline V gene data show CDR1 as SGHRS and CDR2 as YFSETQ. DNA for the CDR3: TGCGCCAGCAGCCTGAGCTGGGACCTGAACACTGAAGCTTTCTTT. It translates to CASSLSWDLNTEAFF.